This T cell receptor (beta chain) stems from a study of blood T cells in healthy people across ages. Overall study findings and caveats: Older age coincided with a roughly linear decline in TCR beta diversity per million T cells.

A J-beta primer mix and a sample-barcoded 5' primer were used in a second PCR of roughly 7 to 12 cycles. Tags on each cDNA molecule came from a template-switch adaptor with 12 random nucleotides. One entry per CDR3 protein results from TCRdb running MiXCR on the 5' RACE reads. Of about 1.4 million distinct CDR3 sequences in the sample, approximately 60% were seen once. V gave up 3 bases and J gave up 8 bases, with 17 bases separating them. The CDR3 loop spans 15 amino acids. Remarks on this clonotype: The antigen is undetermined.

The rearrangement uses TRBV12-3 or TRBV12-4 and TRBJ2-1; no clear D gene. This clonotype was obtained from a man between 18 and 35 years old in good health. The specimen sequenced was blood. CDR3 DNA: TGTGCCAGCAGTTTCGGGCAGAGCCTCACCGATGAGCAGTTCTTC. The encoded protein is CASSFGQSLTDEQFF.